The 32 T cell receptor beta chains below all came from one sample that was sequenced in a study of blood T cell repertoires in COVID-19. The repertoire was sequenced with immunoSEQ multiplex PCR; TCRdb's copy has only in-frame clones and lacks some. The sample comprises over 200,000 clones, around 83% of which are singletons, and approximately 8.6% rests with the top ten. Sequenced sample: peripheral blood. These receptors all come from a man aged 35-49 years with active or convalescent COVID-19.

This CDR3 reads CASSQGTGLFANEQFF. CDR3 DNA sequence: TGTGCCAGCAGCCAAGGTACGGGACTCTTTGCCAATGAGCAGTTCTTC. The chain is built from TRBV4-2 and TRBJ2-1; tentatively, D is TRBD2 (6 bases). V lost 1 base and J 6 bases, leaving 16 bases between the germline ends. The CDR3 sequence is 16 residues long. The V gene's germline CDR1 is LGHNA and CDR2 YNFKEQ.

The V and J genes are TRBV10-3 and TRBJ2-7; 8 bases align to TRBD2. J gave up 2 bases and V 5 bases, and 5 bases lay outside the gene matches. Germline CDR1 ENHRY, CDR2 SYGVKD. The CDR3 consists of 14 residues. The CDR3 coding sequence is TGTGCCATCAGTTTCAGCGGGAGCACCTACGAGCAGTACTTC. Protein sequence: CAISFSGSTYEQYF.

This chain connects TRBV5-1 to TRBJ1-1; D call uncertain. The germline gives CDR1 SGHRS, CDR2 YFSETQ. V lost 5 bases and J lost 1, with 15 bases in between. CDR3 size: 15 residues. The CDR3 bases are TGCGCCAGCAGACCACCGGAGGTTCAGAACACTGAAGCTTTCTTT. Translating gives CASRPPEVQNTEAFF.

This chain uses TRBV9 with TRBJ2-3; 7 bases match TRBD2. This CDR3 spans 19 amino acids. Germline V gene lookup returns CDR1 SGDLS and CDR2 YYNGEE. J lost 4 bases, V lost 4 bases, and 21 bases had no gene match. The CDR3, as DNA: TGTGCCAGCAGCCTCCATGTGGGGGGGGGACTACCAACATCAGATACGCAGTATTTT. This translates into CASSLHVGGGLPTSDTQYF.

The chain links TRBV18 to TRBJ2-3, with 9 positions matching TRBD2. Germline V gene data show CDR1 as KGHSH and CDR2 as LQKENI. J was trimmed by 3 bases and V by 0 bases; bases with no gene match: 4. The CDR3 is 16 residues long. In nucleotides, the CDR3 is TGTGCCAGCTCACCACCCCTAGCGGGGAGAACAGATACGCAGTATTTT. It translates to CASSPPLAGRTDTQYF.

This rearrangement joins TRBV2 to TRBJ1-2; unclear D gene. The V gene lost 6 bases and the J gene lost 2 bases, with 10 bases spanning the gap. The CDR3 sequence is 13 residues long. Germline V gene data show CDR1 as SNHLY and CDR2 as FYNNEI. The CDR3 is CASREPGNYGYTF. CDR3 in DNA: TGTGCCAGCAGGGAACCGGGAAACTATGGCTACACCTTC.

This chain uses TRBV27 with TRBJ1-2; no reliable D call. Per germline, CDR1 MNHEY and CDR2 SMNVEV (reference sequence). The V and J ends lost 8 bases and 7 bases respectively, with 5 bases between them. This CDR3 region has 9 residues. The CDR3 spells CASEGGYTF. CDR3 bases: TGTGCCAGCGAGGGTGGCTACACCTTC.

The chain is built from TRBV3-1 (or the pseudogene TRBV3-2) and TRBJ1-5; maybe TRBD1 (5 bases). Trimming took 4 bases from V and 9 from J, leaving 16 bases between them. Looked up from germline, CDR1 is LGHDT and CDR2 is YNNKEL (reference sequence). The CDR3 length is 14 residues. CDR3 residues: CASSPDGGRRPQHF. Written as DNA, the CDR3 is TGTGCCAGCAGCCCCGACGGGGGGAGGAGGCCCCAGCATTTT.

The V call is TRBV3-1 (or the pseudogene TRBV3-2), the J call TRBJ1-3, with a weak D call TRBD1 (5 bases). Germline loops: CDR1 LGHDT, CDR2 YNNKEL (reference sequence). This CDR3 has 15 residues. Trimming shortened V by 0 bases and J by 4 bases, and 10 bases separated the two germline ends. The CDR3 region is CASSQDVAGGNTIYF. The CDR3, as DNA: TGTGCCAGCAGCCAAGATGTGGCAGGGGGAAACACCATATATTTT.

The CDR3 coding sequence is TGTGCCAGCACCCCGACCGGGCAGGGGGGAGATACGCAGTATTTT. It specifies CASTPTGQGGDTQYF. The chain uses TRBV7-9 and TRBJ2-3, with D possibly being TRBD1 (7 bases). CDR1 and CDR2 from the germline V gene are SEHNR and FQNEAQ (reference sequence). The CDR3 has 15 residues. Trimming shortened V by 7 bases and J by 5 bases, and 19 bases separated the two germline ends. Drawing the rest from reference TRBV7-9 and TRBJ2-3, the complete variable domain is DTGVSQNPRHKITKRGQNVTFRCDPISEHNRLYWYRQTLGQGPEFLTYFQNEAQLEKSRLLSDRFSAERPKGSFSTLEIQRTEQGDSAMYLCASTPTGQGGDTQYFGPGTRLTVL.

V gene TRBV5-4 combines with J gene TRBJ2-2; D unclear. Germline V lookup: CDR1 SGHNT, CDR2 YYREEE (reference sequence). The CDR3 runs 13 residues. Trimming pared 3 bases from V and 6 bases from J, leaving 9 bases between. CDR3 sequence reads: CASSSPPAGELFF. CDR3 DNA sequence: TGTGCCAGCAGCTCCCCCCCGGCCGGGGAGCTGTTTTTT.

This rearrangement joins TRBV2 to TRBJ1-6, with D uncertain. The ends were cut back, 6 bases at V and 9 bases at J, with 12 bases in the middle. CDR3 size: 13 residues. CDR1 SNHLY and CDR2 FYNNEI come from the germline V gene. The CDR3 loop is CASREDVSSPLHF. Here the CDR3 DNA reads TGTGCCAGCAGGGAGGACGTGAGTTCACCCCTCCACTTT.

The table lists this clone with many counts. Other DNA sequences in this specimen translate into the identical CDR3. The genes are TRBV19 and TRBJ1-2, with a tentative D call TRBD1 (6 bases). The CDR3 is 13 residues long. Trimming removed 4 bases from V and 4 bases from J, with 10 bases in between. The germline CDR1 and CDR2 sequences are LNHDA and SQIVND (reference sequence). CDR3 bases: TGTGCCAGTAGTAAACAGGGCAGCTATGGCTACACCTTC. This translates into CASSKQGSYGYTF.

As DNA, the CDR3 is TGTGCCAGCTCACCACCGGGGCGAAGCACAGATACGCAGTATTTT. Translated, it gives CASSPPGRSTDTQYF. The chain carries TRBV18 and TRBJ2-3, with D perhaps matching TRBD1 (5 bases). The V end was cut by 0 bases, the J end by 0 bases, with 7 bases between. The CDR3 runs to 15 residues. Germline V lookup: CDR1 KGHSH, CDR2 LQKENI.

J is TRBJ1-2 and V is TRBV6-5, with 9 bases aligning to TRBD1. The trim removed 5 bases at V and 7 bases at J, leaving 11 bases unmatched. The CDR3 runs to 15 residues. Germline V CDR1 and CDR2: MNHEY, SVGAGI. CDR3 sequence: CASSPRTGALRGYTF. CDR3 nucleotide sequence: TGTGCCAGCAGTCCAAGGACAGGGGCCCTTCGTGGCTACACCTTC.

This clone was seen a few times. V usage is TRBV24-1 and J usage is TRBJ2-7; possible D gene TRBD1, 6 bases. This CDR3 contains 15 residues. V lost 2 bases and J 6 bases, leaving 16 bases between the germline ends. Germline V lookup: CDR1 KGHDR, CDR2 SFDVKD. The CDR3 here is CATSDSPGTPGEQYF. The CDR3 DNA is TGTGCCACCAGTGATTCCCCCGGGACACCGGGCGAGCAGTACTTC.

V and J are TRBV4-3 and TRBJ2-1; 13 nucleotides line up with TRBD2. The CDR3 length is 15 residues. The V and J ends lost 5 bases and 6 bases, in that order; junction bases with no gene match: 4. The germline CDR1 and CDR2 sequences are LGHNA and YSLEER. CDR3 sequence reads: CASSELAGGPNEQFF. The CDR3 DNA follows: TGCGCCAGCAGCGAACTAGCGGGGGGGCCCAATGAGCAGTTCTTC.

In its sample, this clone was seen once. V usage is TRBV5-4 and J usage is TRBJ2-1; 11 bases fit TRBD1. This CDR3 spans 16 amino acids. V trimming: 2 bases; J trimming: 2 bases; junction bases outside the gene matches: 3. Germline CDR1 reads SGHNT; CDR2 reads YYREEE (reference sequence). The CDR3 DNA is TGTGCCAGCAGCTTCTGGACAGGGGGCGCCTACAATGAGCAGTTCTTC. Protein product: CASSFWTGGAYNEQFF. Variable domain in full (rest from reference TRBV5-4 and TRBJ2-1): ETGVTQSPTHLIKTRGQQVTLRCSSQSGHNTVSWYQQALGQGPQFIFQYYREEENGRGNFPPRFSGLQFPNYSSELNVNALELDDSALYLCASSFWTGGAYNEQFFGPGTRLTVL.

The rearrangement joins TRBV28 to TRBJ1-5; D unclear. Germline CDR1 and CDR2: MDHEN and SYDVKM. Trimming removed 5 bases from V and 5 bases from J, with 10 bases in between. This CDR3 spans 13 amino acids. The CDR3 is CASSVIRDQPQHF. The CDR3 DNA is TGTGCCAGCAGTGTTATCCGGGATCAGCCCCAGCATTTT.

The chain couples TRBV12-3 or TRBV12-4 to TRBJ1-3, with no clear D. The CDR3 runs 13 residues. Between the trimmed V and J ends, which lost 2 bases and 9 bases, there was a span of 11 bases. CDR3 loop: CASSLRGMGTIYF. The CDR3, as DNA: TGTGCCAGCAGTTTAAGAGGGATGGGCACCATATATTTT.

CDR3 protein: CASSPPSSHEQFF. In DNA, the CDR3 is TGTGCCAGCTCACCACCTAGCTCCCATGAGCAGTTCTTC. V and J are TRBV18 and TRBJ2-1; no firm D call. Germline V CDR1 and CDR2: KGHSH, LQKENI. Trimming left V 0 bases short and J 8 bases short, with 8 bases between. This CDR3 contains 13 residues.

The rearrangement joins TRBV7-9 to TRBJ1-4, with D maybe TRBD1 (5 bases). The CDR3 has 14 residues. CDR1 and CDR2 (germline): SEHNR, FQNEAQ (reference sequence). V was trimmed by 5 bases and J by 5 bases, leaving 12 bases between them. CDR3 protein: CASSVGGVNEKLFF. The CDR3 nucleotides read TGTGCCAGCAGCGTCGGGGGAGTGAATGAAAAACTGTTTTTT.

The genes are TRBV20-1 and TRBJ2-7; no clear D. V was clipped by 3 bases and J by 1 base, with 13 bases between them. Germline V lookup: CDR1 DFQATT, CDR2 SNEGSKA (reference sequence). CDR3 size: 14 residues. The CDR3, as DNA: TGCAGTGCTAGTGGCTCAGACTCTTCCTACGAGCAGTACTTC. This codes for CSASGSDSSYEQYF.

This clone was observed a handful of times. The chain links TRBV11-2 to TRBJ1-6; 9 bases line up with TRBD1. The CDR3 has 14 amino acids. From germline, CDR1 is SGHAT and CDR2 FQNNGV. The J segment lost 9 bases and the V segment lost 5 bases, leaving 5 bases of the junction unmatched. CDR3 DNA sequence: TGTGCCAGCAGCGCACAGGGGGCGGGTTCACCCCTCCACTTT. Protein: CASSAQGAGSPLHF.

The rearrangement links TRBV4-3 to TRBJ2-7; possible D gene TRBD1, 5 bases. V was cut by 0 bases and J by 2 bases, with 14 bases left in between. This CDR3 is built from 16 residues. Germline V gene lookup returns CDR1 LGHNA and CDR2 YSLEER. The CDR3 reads CASSQDPTRGPYEQYF. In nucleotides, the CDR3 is TGCGCCAGCAGCCAAGATCCGACAAGGGGCCCCTACGAGCAGTACTTC.

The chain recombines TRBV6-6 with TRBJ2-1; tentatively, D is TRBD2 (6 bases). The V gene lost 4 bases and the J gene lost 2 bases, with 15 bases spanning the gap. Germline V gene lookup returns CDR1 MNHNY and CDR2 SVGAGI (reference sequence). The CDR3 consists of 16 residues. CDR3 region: CASSSLLAQTYNEQFF. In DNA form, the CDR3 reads TGTGCCAGCAGTTCCCTGCTAGCGCAAACCTACAATGAGCAGTTCTTC.

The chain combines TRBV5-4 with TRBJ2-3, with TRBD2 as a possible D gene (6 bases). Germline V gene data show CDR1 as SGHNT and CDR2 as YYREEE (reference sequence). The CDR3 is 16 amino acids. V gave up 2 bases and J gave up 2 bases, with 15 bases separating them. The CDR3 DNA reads TGTGCCAGCAGCTTCCTCCGGGACTGGAACACAGATACGCAGTATTTT. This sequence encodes CASSFLRDWNTDTQYF.

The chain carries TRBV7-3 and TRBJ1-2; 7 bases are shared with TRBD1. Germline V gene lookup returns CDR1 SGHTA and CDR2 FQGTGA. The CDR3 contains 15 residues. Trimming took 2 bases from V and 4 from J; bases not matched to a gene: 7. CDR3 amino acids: CASSLAGQISYGYTF. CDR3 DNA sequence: TGTGCCAGCAGCTTAGCGGGACAGATCAGCTATGGCTACACCTTC.

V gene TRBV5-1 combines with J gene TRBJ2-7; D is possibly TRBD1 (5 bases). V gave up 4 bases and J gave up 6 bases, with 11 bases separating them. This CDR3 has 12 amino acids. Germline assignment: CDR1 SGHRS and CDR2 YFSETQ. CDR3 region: CASSPEGVEQYF. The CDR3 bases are TGCGCCAGCAGCCCCGAAGGGGTCGAGCAGTACTTC. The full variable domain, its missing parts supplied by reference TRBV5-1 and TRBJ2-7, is KAGVTQTPRYLIKTRGQQVTLSCSPISGHRSVSWYQQTPGQGLQFLFEYFSETQRNKGNFPGRFSGRQFSNSRSEMNVSTLELGDSALYLCASSPEGVEQYFGPGTRLTVT.

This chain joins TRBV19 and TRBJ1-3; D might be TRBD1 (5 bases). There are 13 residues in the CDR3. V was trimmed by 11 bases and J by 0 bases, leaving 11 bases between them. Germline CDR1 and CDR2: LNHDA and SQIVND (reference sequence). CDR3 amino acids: CAGGESSGNTIYF. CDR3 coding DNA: TGTGCCGGAGGGGAAAGCTCTGGAAACACCATATATTTT. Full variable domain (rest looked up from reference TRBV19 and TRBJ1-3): DGGITQSPKYLFRKEGQNVTLSCEQNLNHDAMYWYRQDPGQGLRLIYYSQIVNDFQKGDIAEGYSVSREKKESFPLTVTSAQKNPTAFYLCAGGESSGNTIYFGEGSWLTVV.

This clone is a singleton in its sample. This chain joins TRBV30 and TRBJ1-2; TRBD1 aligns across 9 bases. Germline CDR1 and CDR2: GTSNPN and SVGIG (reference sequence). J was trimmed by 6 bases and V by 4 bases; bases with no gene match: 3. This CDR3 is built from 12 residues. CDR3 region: CAWIYRGHGYTF. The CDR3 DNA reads TGTGCCTGGATTTACAGGGGGCATGGCTACACCTTC.

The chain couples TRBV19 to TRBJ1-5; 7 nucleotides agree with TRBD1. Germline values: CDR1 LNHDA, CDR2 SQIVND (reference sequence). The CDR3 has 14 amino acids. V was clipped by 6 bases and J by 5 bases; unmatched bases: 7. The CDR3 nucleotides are TGTGCCAGTAGCAGCAGACAGGGTCATCAGCCCCAGCATTTT. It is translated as CASSSRQGHQPQHF.